Below are 7 T cell receptor beta chains sequenced from a single sample in a study of identifying expanded T cells in peripheral blood. The table came from immunoSEQ multiplex PCR; TCRdb's copy has only in-frame clones and leaves some out. Among approximately 80,000 clones, 80% to 90% were seen once, and the ten largest hold about 20%. Specimen: blood. These receptors all come from a person between 18 and 70 years old in good health.

The rearrangement joins TRBV6-5 to TRBJ2-1; 10 bases fit TRBD2. The CDR3 length is 15 residues. With 6 bases clipped from V and 7 bases from J, the junction kept 9 bases outside the gene matches. Germline assignment: CDR1 MNHEY and CDR2 SVGAGI. The CDR3 nucleotides read TGTGCCAGCAGCCATGGGACTAGCGACACTAATGAGCAGTTCTTC. Protein sequence: CASSHGTSDTNEQFF.

The chain uses TRBV7-3 and TRBJ2-7; 8 bases align to TRBD1. The CDR3 consists of 14 residues. The J segment lost 0 bases and the V segment lost 4 bases, leaving 2 bases of the junction unmatched. The germline CDR1 and CDR2 sequences are SGHTA and FQGTGA. CDR3 bases: TGTGCCAGCAGCTCCGGACAGGGCTCCTACGAGCAGTACTTC. Residues: CASSSGQGSYEQYF. Variable domain in full (rest from reference TRBV7-3 and TRBJ2-7): GAGVSQTPSNKVTEKGKYVELRCDPISGHTALYWYRQSLGQGPEFLIYFQGTGAADDSGLPNDRFFAVRPEGSVSTLKIQRTERGDSAVYLCASSSGQGSYEQYFGPGTRLTVT.

This clone was counted between two and nine times. The gene calls are TRBV29-1 and TRBJ2-5, with D tentatively TRBD1 (6 bases). The CDR3 runs 17 residues. Germline V gene lookup returns CDR1 SQVTM and CDR2 ANQGSEA. The V end was cut by 4 bases, the J end by 5 bases, with 26 bases between. The CDR3 loop reads CSVVMWSGAVLGETQYF. DNA for the CDR3: TGCAGCGTTGTGATGTGGTCAGGGGCCGTCCTCGGGGAGACCCAGTACTTC.

The chain is built from TRBV28 and TRBJ2-2; perhaps TRBD1 as D (5 bases). This CDR3 has 16 amino acids. Germline values: CDR1 MDHEN, CDR2 SYDVKM. Trimming shortened V by 5 bases and J by 2 bases, and 15 bases separated the two germline ends. CDR3 coding DNA: TGTGCCAGCAGTCGTCCGTCCAGGGCTAACACCGGGGAGCTGTTTTTT. As protein: CASSRPSRANTGELFF.

This chain uses TRBV28 with TRBJ2-1, with 9 bases aligning to TRBD2. Germline V gene sequence: CDR1 MDHEN, CDR2 SYDVKM. The CDR3 has 16 amino acids. V shed 5 bases, J shed 6 bases, and the junction held 11 bases outside the gene matches. The DNA for the CDR3 is TGTGCCAGCAGTCTAGCGGGGCCCACACGTCTCAATGAGCAGTTCTTC. Amino acids: CASSLAGPTRLNEQFF.

The rearrangement links TRBV5-6 to TRBJ1-2; D is perhaps TRBD1 (6 bases). The CDR3 is made up of 14 amino acids. The V gene's germline CDR1 is SGHDT and CDR2 YYEEEE. V dropped 2 bases and J dropped 2 bases, with 10 bases sitting between them. In nucleotides, the CDR3 is TGTGCCAGCAGCTTTAACGGACAGAACTATGGCTACACCTTC. Translated: CASSFNGQNYGYTF. The whole variable domain, remainder taken from reference TRBV5-6 and TRBJ1-2, is DAGVTQSPTHLIKTRGQQVTLRCSPKSGHDTVSWYQQALGQGPQFIFQYYEEEERQRGNFPDRFSGHQFPNYSSELNVNALLLGDSALYLCASSFNGQNYGYTFGSGTRLTVV.

V is TRBV28 and J is TRBJ1-3; tentative D call: TRBD1 (5 bases). The V end lost 8 bases, the J end lost 1 base, and 12 bases lay between the germline ends. Germline V gene sequence: CDR1 MDHEN, CDR2 SYDVKM. The CDR3 is made up of 14 amino acids. The DNA of the CDR3 is TGTGCCAGCCTTGCCAGGGTTTCTGGAAACACCATATATTTT. As protein: CASLARVSGNTIYF.